The table lists the clone carrying this TCR beta chain with a count of one. The antigen is undetermined. These data are taken from a study of OX40 agonist ivuxolimab in advanced cancers. Overall study: The dose-escalation cohort was about 87% male, with a mean age of around 60 years, ranging roughly 23 to 90. Previous treatment with anti-PD-1, anti-PD-L1 or anti-CTLA-4 therapy was allowed; 40% had received some. Study conclusions and caveats: On average, CD8+ T cells showed a greater number of expanded clones than CD4+. Doses of 0.1 to 3.0 mg/kg were accompanied by clonal expansion of CD4+ and CD8+ blood T cells by week 6.

This CDR3 has 13 amino acids. V lost 4 bases, J lost 2 bases, and 8 bases lay in between. Germline V gene lookup returns CDR1 SGHNT and CDR2 YYREEE (reference sequence). Only in-frame clones appear in the TCRdb table, and some are missing; sequencing was by immunoSEQ multiplex PCR. The table records over 75,000 clones, 80% to 95% of them present only once. The chain employs TRBV5-4 and TRBJ2-3; no reliable D call. The material was CD4+ or CD8+ T cells sorted from blood, obtained in a trial of the OX40 agonist ivuxolimab. This receptor was taken from an adult with an advanced solid tumor such as melanoma, head and neck, liver or kidney cancer. CDR3 region: CASSTPHTDTQYF. CDR3 DNA: TGTGCCAGCAGCACGCCCCACACAGATACGCAGTATTTT.